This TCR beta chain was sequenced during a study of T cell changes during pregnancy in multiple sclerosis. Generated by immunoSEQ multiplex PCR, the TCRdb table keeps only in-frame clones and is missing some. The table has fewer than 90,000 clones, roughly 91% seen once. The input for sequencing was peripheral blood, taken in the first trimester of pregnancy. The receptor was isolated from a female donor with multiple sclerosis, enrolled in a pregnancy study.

The CDR3 bases are TGTGCCAGCAGTTCACCGGGACTAGCGGGACGCGAGCAGTACTTC. Translating it yields CASSSPGLAGREQYF. The rearrangement uses TRBV27 and TRBJ2-7; the match to TRBD2 covers 13 bases. The V segment lost 4 bases and the J segment 6 bases; nucleotides outside the gene matches: 6. The germline V gene encodes CDR1 MNHEY and CDR2 SMNVEV (reference sequence). The CDR3 covers 15 residues.